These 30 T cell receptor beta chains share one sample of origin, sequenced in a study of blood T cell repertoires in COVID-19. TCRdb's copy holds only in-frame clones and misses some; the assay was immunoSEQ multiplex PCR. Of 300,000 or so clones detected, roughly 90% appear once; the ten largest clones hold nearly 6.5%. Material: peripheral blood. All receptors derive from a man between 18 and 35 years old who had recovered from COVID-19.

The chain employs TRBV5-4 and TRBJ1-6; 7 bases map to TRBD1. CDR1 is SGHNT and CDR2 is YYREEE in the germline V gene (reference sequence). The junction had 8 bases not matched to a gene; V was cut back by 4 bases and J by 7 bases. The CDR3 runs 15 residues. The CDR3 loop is CASSSLQGSNSPLHF. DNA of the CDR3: TGTGCCAGCAGCAGCCTACAGGGGAGCAATTCACCCCTCCACTTT.

As DNA, the CDR3 is TGCGCCAGCAGCTTGGTGGCGGGGCTGGAAGCTTTCTTT. This gives the protein CASSLVAGLEAFF. V and J are TRBV5-1 and TRBJ1-1; the D gene is possibly TRBD1 (5 bases). Trimming left V 0 bases short and J 8 bases short, with 11 bases between. The CDR3 runs to 13 residues. Germline V CDR1 and CDR2: SGHRS, YFSETQ.

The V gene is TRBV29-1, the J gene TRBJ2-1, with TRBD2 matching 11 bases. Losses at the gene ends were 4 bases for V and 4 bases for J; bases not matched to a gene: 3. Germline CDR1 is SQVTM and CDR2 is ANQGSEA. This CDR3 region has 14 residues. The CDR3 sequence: CSVGGLAEYNEQFF. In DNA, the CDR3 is TGCAGCGTTGGGGGACTAGCGGAATACAATGAGCAGTTCTTC.

This CDR3 is CASSQDIEQFF. The CDR3 DNA follows: TGTGCCAGCAGCCAAGATATTGAGCAGTTCTTC. V is TRBV4-2 and J is TRBJ2-1; D gene unclear. Germline assignment: CDR1 LGHNA and CDR2 YNFKEQ. The V end was cut by 0 bases, the J end by 9 bases, with 3 bases between. This CDR3 has 11 amino acids.

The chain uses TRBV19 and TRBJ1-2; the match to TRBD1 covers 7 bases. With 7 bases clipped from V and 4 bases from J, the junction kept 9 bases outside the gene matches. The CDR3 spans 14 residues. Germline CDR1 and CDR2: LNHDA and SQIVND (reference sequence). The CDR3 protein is CASTPGQESYGYTF. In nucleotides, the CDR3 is TGTGCCAGTACTCCTGGACAGGAAAGCTATGGCTACACCTTC.

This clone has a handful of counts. As DNA, the CDR3 is TGTGCCAGCAGCGGGACAGGGGTTCAGCCCCAGCATTTT. Translation gives CASSGTGVQPQHF. This chain connects TRBV2 to TRBJ1-5; 10 bases align to TRBD1. The germline CDR1 and CDR2 sequences are SNHLY and FYNNEI. The CDR3 covers 13 residues. With 6 bases clipped from V and 6 bases from J, the junction kept 2 bases outside the gene matches.

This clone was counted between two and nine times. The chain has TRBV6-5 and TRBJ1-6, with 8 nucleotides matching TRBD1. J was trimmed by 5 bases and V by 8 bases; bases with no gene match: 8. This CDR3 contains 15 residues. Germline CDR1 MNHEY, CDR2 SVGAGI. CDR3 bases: TGTGCCAGCCCGGCGGGGACAGGAGATAATTCACCCCTCCACTTT. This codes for CASPAGTGDNSPLHF.

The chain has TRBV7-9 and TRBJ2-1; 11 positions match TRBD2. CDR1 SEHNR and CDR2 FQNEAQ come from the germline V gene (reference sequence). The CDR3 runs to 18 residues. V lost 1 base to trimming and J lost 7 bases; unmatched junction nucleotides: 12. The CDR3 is CASSLVSILAGGRNEQFF. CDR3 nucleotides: TGTGCCAGCAGCTTAGTATCGATTCTAGCGGGAGGTAGGAATGAGCAGTTCTTC.

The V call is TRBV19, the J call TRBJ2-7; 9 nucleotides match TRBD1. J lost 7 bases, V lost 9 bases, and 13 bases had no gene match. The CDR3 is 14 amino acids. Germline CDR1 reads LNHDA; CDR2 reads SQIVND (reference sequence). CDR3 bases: TGTGCCAGCCAAAGAGGGGACAGGGTTGAAGAGCAGTACTTC. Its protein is CASQRGDRVEEQYF.

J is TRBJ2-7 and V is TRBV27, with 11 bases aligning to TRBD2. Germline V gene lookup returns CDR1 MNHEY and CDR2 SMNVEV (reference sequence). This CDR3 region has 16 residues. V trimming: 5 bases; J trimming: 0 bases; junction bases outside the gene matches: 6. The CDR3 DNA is TGTGCCAGCAGTGCATCCGGGACTAGCGGCTCCTACGAGCAGTACTTC. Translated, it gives CASSASGTSGSYEQYF.

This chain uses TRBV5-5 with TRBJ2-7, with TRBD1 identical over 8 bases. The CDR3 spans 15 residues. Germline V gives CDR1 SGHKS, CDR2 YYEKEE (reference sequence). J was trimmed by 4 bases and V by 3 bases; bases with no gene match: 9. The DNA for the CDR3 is TGTGCCAGCAGCTCCCTCGGACAGGGTTTTTACGAGCAGTACTTC. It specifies CASSSLGQGFYEQYF. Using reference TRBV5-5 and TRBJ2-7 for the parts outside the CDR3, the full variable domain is DAGVTQSPTHLIKTRGQQVTLRCSPISGHKSVSWYQQVLGQGPQFIFQYYEKEERGRGNFPDRFSARQFPNYSSELNVNALLLGDSALYLCASSSLGQGFYEQYFGPGTRLTVT.

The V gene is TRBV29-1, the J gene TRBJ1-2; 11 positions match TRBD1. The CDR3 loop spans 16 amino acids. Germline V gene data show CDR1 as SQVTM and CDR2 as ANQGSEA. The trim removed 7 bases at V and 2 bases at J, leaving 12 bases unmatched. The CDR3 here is CSDTGQGVSANYGYTF. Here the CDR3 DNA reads TGCAGCGACACGGGACAGGGGGTTTCTGCGAACTATGGCTACACCTTC.

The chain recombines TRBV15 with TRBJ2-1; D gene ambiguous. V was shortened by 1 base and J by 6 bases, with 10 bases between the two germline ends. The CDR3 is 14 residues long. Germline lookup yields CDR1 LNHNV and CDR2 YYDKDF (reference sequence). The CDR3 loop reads CATSRGPTLNEQFF. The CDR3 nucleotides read TGTGCCACCAGCAGAGGTCCTACTCTCAATGAGCAGTTCTTC.

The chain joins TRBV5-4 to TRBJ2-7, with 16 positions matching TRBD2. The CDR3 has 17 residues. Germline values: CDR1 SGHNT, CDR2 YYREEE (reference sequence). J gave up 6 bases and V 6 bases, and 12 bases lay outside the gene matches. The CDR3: CASTSLGLAGGKVEQYF. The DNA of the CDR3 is TGTGCCAGCACCTCCTTGGGACTAGCGGGGGGGAAAGTCGAGCAGTACTTC.

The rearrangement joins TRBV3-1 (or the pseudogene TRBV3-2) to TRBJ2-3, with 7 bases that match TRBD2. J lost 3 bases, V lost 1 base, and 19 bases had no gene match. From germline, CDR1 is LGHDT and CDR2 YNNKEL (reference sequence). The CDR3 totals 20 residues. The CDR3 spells CASSQAALSGPGGRTDTQYF. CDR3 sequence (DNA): TGTGCCAGCAGCCAAGCCGCCCTTAGCGGGCCCGGGGGGAGGACAGATACGCAGTATTTT.

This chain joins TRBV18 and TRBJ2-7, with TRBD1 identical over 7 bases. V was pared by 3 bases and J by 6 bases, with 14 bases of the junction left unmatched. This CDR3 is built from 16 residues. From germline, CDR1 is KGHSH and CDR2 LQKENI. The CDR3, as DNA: TGTGCCAGCTCACCGTCTGGGACAGAGACTCTCGGCGAGCAGTACTTC. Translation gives CASSPSGTETLGEQYF.

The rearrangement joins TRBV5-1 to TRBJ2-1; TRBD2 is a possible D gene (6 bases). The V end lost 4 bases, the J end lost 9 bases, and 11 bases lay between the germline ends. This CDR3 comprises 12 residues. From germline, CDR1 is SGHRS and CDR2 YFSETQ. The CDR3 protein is CASSPGGAEQFF. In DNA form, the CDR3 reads TGCGCCAGCAGCCCCGGGGGAGCTGAGCAGTTCTTC.

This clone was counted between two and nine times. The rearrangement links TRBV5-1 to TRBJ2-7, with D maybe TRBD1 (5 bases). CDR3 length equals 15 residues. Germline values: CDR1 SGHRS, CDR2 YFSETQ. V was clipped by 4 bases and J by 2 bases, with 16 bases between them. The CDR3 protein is CASSVTGDQTYEQYF. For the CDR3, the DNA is TGCGCCAGCAGCGTCACAGGAGATCAAACCTACGAGCAGTACTTC. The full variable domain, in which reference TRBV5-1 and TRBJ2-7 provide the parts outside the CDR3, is KAGVTQTPRYLIKTRGQQVTLSCSPISGHRSVSWYQQTPGQGLQFLFEYFSETQRNKGNFPGRFSGRQFSNSRSEMNVSTLELGDSALYLCASSVTGDQTYEQYFGPGTRLTVT.

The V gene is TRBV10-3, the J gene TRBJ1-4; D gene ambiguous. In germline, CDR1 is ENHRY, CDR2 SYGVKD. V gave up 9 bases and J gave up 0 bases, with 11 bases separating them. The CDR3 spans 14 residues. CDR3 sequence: CAISRQATNEKLFF. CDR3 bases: TGTGCCATTTCCCGACAAGCAACTAATGAAAAACTGTTTTTT.

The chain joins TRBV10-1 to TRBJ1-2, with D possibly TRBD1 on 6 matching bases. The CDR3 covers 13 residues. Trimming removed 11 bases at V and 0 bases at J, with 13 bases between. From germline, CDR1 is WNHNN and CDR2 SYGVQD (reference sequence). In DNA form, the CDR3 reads TGCGCCGGCCCGGGACATACTAACTATGGCTACACCTTC. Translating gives CAGPGHTNYGYTF.

Here the CDR3 DNA reads TGTGCCACCAGCAGGGAGACTAGCGGGTTTCTCTATAACACAGATACGCAGTATTTT. This translates into CATSRETSGFLYNTDTQYF. This chain joins TRBV15 and TRBJ2-3; the match to TRBD2 covers 10 bases. CDR1 and CDR2 (germline): LNHNV, YYDKDF (reference sequence). CDR3 length: 19 residues. The V and J ends lost 3 bases and 2 bases, in that order; junction bases with no gene match: 14.

CDR3 loop: CASKAGGPLHEQFF. The CDR3 bases are TGTGCCAGTAAAGCGGGAGGCCCCCTCCATGAGCAGTTCTTC. The V call is TRBV19, the J call TRBJ2-1, with 9 nucleotides matching TRBD2. This CDR3 is 14 amino acids long. Germline trimming cut 7 bases from V and 8 bases from J; bases unmatched to any gene: 9. Looked up from germline, CDR1 is LNHDA and CDR2 is SQIVND (reference sequence). Full variable domain (rest looked up from reference TRBV19 and TRBJ2-1): DGGITQSPKYLFRKEGQNVTLSCEQNLNHDAMYWYRQDPGQGLRLIYYSQIVNDFQKGDIAEGYSVSREKKESFPLTVTSAQKNPTAFYLCASKAGGPLHEQFFGPGTRLTVL.

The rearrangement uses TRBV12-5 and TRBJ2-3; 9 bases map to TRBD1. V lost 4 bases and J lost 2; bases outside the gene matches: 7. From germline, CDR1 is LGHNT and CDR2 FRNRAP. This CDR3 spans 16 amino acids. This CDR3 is CASGSPGTGNTDTQYF. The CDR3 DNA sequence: TGTGCTAGTGGTTCGCCCGGGACAGGGAACACAGATACGCAGTATTTT.

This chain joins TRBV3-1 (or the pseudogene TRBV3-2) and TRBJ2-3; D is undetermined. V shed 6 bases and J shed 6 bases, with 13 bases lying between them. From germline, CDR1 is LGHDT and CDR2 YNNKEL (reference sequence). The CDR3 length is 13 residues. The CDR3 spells CASSPMRSDTQYF. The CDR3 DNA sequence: TGTGCCAGCAGTCCTATGAGGTCGGATACGCAGTATTTT.

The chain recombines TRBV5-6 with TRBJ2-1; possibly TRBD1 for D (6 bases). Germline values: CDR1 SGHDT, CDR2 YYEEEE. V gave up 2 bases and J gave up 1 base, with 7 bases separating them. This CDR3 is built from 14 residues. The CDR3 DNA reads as TGTGCCAGCAGCTTTGACAGGTCCTACAATGAGCAGTTCTTC. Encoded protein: CASSFDRSYNEQFF. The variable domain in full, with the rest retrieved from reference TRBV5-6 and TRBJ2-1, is DAGVTQSPTHLIKTRGQQVTLRCSPKSGHDTVSWYQQALGQGPQFIFQYYEEEERQRGNFPDRFSGHQFPNYSSELNVNALLLGDSALYLCASSFDRSYNEQFFGPGTRLTVL.

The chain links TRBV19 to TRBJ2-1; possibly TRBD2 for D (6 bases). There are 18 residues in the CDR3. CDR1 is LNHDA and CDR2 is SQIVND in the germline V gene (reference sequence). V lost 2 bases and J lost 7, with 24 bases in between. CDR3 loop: CASSIRDLNQLAANEQFF. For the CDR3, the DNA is TGTGCCAGTAGTATAAGGGACTTAAACCAGCTCGCGGCTAATGAGCAGTTCTTC.

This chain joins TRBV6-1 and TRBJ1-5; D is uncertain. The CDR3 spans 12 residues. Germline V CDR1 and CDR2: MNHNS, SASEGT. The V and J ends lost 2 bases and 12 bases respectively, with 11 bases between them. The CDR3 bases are TGTGCCAGCAGTGAACAAAGCCGGGTCCAGCATTTT. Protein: CASSEQSRVQHF.

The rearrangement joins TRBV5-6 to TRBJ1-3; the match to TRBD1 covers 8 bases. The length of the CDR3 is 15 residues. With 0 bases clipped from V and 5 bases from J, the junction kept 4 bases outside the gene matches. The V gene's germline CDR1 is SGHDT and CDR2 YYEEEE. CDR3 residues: CASSLGTGWRNTIYF. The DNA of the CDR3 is TGTGCCAGCAGCTTGGGGACAGGGTGGAGAAACACCATATATTTT.

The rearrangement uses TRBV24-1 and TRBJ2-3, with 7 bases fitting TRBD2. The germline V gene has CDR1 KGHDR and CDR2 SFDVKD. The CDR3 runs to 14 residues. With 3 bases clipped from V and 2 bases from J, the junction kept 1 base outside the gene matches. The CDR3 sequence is CATSDTSATDTQYF. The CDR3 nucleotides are TGTGCCACCAGTGATACTAGCGCCACAGATACGCAGTATTTT.

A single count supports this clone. The CDR3 DNA is TGTGCCAGCATGGGACTAGCGGGACCCAATGAGCAGTTCTTC. Its protein product is CASMGLAGPNEQFF. The chain recombines TRBV7-9 with TRBJ2-1, with 13 bases matching TRBD2. Germline CDR1 is SEHNR and CDR2 is FQNEAQ (reference sequence). This CDR3 is 14 amino acids long. V lost 7 bases, J lost 6 bases, and 3 bases stayed unmatched.